The T cell receptor (beta chain) described here comes from a study of cytomegalovirus exposure and HLA in healthy donors. Study results and caveats: Clonal expansion was found to be greater in HLA-associated TCR beta chains than in equally common others in a later analysis.

As regards this clone: Its antigen is still unknown.

The V gene lost 0 bases and the J gene lost 6 bases, with 9 bases spanning the gap. The length of the CDR3 is 13 residues. Germline-derived CDR1 and CDR2 are LNHNV and YYDKDF (reference sequence). Use of 60 Vbeta and 13 Jbeta primers characterized the PCR. Under the authors' procedure: As a later analysis found, there were tens of millions of unique TCR beta chains, of which some 10 million were shared. Clones were sequenced by immunoSEQ multiplex PCR, and TCRdb holds only the in-frame ones, with some missing. That table supplies the V and J calls and clone size; D and trimming were determined from the DNA. The table has 55,000 to 85,000 clones, about two thirds seen once.

V is TRBV15 and J is TRBJ2-7; D remains ambiguous. The receptor's source is a woman between 40 and 55 years old in good health and CMV-seropositive. Sample: PBMCs. CDR3 protein: CATSRDSGGEQYF. In DNA form, the CDR3 reads TGTGCCACCAGCAGAGATTCGGGTGGCGAGCAGTACTTC.